Following are 20 T cell receptor beta chains from one sample sequenced in a study of response to subunit inactivated influenza vaccine. Each CDR3 protein is one row after TCRdb ran MiXCR on the RT-PCR reads. The sample lists 500,000 to 550,000 distinct CDR3 sequences; 6% to 9% were seen once. The source material was PBMCs from blood, sampled roughly 24 months after vaccination. The receptors were sampled from a man aged 50 to 75 who received an inactivated influenza vaccine.

The chain combines TRBV4-2 with TRBJ2-5; 8 bases are shared with TRBD2. The CDR3 is 15 amino acids. J gave up 4 bases and V 4 bases, and 8 bases lay outside the gene matches. Germline values: CDR1 LGHNA, CDR2 YNFKEQ. The CDR3 region has the DNA TGTGCCAGCAGCCCGAGCGGGGGCCTGACAGAGACCCAGTACTTC. It is translated as CASSPSGGLTETQYF.

This clonotype was recorded at least ten times. The chain recombines TRBV5-6 with TRBJ1-5; no clear D gene. Per germline, CDR1 SGHDT and CDR2 YYEEEE. Trimming stripped 2 bases from V and 8 bases from J, with 8 bases between. The CDR3 extends over 12 amino acids. CDR3 sequence (DNA): TGTGCCAGCAGCTTAGGTACGAAGCCCCAGCATTTT. This encodes CASSLGTKPQHF.

This clonotype was found a few times. The CDR3 loop is CSAKDTLYEQYF. CDR3 DNA sequence: TGCAGTGCTAAGGACACCCTCTACGAGCAGTACTTC. The V gene is TRBV20-1, the J gene TRBJ2-7; possibly TRBD1 for D (5 bases). The CDR3 is made up of 12 amino acids. V gave up 4 bases and J gave up 3 bases, with 10 bases separating them. From germline, CDR1 is DFQATT and CDR2 SNEGSKA (reference sequence).

Many counts were recorded for this clonotype. The chain combines TRBV7-2 with TRBJ2-7, with TRBD2 matching 11 bases. CDR3 size: 14 residues. Germline CDR1 is SGHTA and CDR2 is FQGNSA. V lost 5 bases to trimming and J lost 6 bases; unmatched junction nucleotides: 6. The CDR3 DNA is TGTGCCAGCAGCCAGACTAGCGGGGTCTTCGAGCAGTACTTC. Amino acid sequence: CASSQTSGVFEQYF.

This chain connects TRBV7-9 to TRBJ2-7, with D maybe TRBD2 (5 bases). CDR1 SEHNR and CDR2 FQNEAQ come from the germline V gene (reference sequence). The CDR3 has 14 residues. V was shortened by 1 base and J by 6 bases, with 13 bases between the two germline ends. The CDR3 sequence: CASSLVVKSGEQYF. The CDR3 DNA sequence: TGTGCCAGCAGCTTAGTCGTGAAGAGCGGCGAGCAGTACTTC.

Many counts were recorded for this clonotype. This chain links TRBV12-3 or TRBV12-4 with TRBJ2-7; 9 bases are a match to TRBD2. The CDR3 extends over 13 amino acids. Trimming at V came to 6 bases and at J to 3 bases, leaving 3 bases not matched to a gene. CDR3 coding DNA: TGTGCCAGCAGCGTAGCGGGGGACTACGAGCAGTACTTC. This codes for CASSVAGDYEQYF.

The chain carries TRBV6-1 and TRBJ2-7; D uncertain. V lost 8 bases and J 0 bases, leaving 11 bases between the germline ends. The CDR3 length is 13 residues. In germline, CDR1 is MNHNS, CDR2 SASEGT. In DNA, the CDR3 is TGTGCCAGCGGCCCACGAAGCTCCTACGAGCAGTACTTC. It translates to CASGPRSSYEQYF.

Ten or more counts support this clonotype. The chain combines TRBV7-2 with TRBJ1-5, with D unclear. This CDR3 comprises 13 residues. Germline lookup yields CDR1 SGHTA and CDR2 FQGNSA. With 0 bases removed from V and 3 bases from J, the gap between germline ends came to 3 bases. CDR3 DNA: TGTGCCAGCAGCTTAGCGACCAATCAGCCCCAGCATTTT. It yields the protein CASSLATNQPQHF.

This clonotype came up a few times. This chain uses TRBV7-2 with TRBJ2-3; 10 bases agree with TRBD2. CDR1 is SGHTA, CDR2 FQGNSA, per germline. J gave up 4 bases and V 4 bases, and 8 bases lay outside the gene matches. There are 16 residues in the CDR3. CDR3: CASSSSGRAYADTQYF. The CDR3 DNA is TGTGCCAGCAGCTCGAGCGGGAGGGCCTACGCAGATACGCAGTATTTT.

This chain joins TRBV6-5 and TRBJ2-3; tentative D call: TRBD2 (6 bases). V was pared by 2 bases and J by 5 bases, with 8 bases between. CDR3 length equals 13 residues. From germline, CDR1 is MNHEY and CDR2 SVGAGI. As DNA, the CDR3 is TGTGCCAGCAGTTACACGGGAGTAGATACGCAGTATTTT. This translates into CASSYTGVDTQYF.

The chain joins TRBV3-1 to TRBJ1-1; D gene uncertain. Trimming pared 0 bases from V and 4 bases from J, leaving 18 bases between. CDR1 and CDR2 from the germline V gene are LGHDT and YNNKEL (reference sequence). The CDR3 covers 17 residues. CDR3 sequence: CASSQDWGRPEVTEAFF. The CDR3 DNA reads TGTGCCAGCAGCCAAGATTGGGGAAGGCCCGAGGTCACTGAAGCTTTCTTT.

V is TRBV6-1 and J is TRBJ2-7; the match to TRBD1 covers 10 bases. V was clipped by 7 bases and J by 3 bases; unmatched bases: 6. There are 14 residues in the CDR3. Germline CDR1 reads MNHNS; CDR2 reads SASEGT. CDR3 sequence (DNA): TGTGCCAGCAACCCGGGACAGGGGATCTACGAGCAGTACTTC. This encodes CASNPGQGIYEQYF.

This clonotype was seen at least ten times. This rearrangement joins TRBV20-1 to TRBJ2-5, with 9 positions matching TRBD2. The CDR3 loop spans 16 amino acids. Germline V gene data show CDR1 as DFQATT and CDR2 as SNEGSKA (reference sequence). Trimming at V came to 6 bases and at J to 5 bases, leaving 16 bases not matched to a gene. CDR3 residues: CSATRSGSGRGETQYF. The CDR3 nucleotides read TGCAGTGCCACAAGGAGCGGTAGCGGGAGAGGGGAGACCCAGTACTTC.

This clonotype was seen ten or more times. The chain is built from TRBV7-9 and TRBJ2-5; 8 nucleotides align to TRBD1. Germline trimming cut 1 base from V and 4 bases from J; bases unmatched to any gene: 2. The CDR3 covers 14 residues. CDR1 is SEHNR and CDR2 is FQNEAQ in the germline V gene (reference sequence). The CDR3 is CASSLGQGSETQYF. CDR3 coding DNA: TGTGCCAGCAGCTTAGGACAGGGGTCAGAGACCCAGTACTTC.

The chain has TRBV10-3 and TRBJ2-7; D may be TRBD1 (5 bases). Trimming removed 4 bases from V and 4 bases from J, with 8 bases in between. Germline loops: CDR1 ENHRY, CDR2 SYGVKD. The CDR3 covers 12 residues. The CDR3 DNA sequence: TGTGCCATCAGTGTGGGGCAGTACGAGCAGTACTTC. This translates into CAISVGQYEQYF.

This clonotype was counted a few times. The rearrangement uses TRBV11-2 and TRBJ1-2; D is ambiguous. V was cut by 5 bases and J by 4 bases, with 14 bases left in between. Germline CDR1 and CDR2: SGHAT and FQNNGV. This CDR3 is 14 amino acids long. CDR3 in amino acids: CASSPAEGTYGYTF. CDR3 sequence (DNA): TGTGCCAGCAGCCCCGCCGAGGGTACCTATGGCTACACCTTC. The full variable domain, with the rest looked up from reference TRBV11-2 and TRBJ1-2, is EAGVAQSPRYKIIEKRQSVAFWCNPISGHATLYWYQQILGQGPKLLIQFQNNGVVDDSQLPKDRFSAERLKGVDSTLKIQPAKLEDSAVYLCASSPAEGTYGYTFGSGTRLTVV.

Only a few counts were recorded for this clonotype. J is TRBJ1-6 and V is TRBV12-3 or TRBV12-4; TRBD1 agrees at 7 bases. The CDR3 runs to 15 residues. Trimming at V came to 3 bases and at J to 7 bases, leaving 6 bases not matched to a gene. Here the CDR3 reads CASSLEGARNSPLHF. In DNA, the CDR3 is TGTGCCAGCAGTTTGGAGGGGGCGCGGAATTCACCCCTCCACTTT.

This clonotype was detected a few times. The rearrangement uses TRBV2 and TRBJ1-1; D may be TRBD1 (6 bases). The germline V and J ends were trimmed by 4 bases and 1 base, with 10 bases remaining between them. This CDR3 is built from 14 residues. From germline, CDR1 is SNHLY and CDR2 FYNNEI. DNA of the CDR3: TGTGCCAGCAGTGCAGACAGGAAGAACACTGAAGCTTTCTTT. It yields the protein CASSADRKNTEAFF.

The table lists this clonotype with many counts. CDR3 DNA: TGTGCCATCAGTCGGGAGGGTCCCACTGAAGCTTTCTTT. This gives the protein CAISREGPTEAFF. The chain joins TRBV10-3 to TRBJ1-1, with D hard to call. Germline lookup yields CDR1 ENHRY and CDR2 SYGVKD. Deletions cut 5 bases from V and 4 bases from J, with 11 bases between. This CDR3 comprises 13 residues.

The chain combines TRBV15 with TRBJ2-1, with no clear D. The CDR3 consists of 15 residues. V was clipped by 0 bases and J by 0 bases, with 6 bases between them. Germline-derived CDR1 and CDR2 are LNHNV and YYDKDF (reference sequence). The CDR3 loop is CATSREDFSYNEQFF. In DNA form, the CDR3 reads TGTGCCACCAGCAGAGAGGATTTCTCCTACAATGAGCAGTTCTTC.